This T cell receptor beta chain was found in a study of graft-versus-host responses after intestinal transplantation. Clones were read by immunoSEQ multiplex PCR, and TCRdb kept only the in-frame ones, dropping some. The data contain roughly 100,000 clones, around 93% of them singletons. This CDR3 has 15 amino acids. V lost 4 bases to trimming and J lost 0 bases, with 13 bases between them. Per the germline V gene, CDR1 is MDHEN and CDR2 is SYDVKM. As to this clone: Its antigen remains unknown.

The origin of this receptor is a human donor who was the organ donor for an intestinal transplant. This chain links TRBV28 with TRBJ2-7; D may be TRBD1 (5 bases). This sample comprised unstimulated CD8+ T cells sorted from spleen or lymph node cells, obtained before transplant. This chain's CDR3 is CASSYLTALSYEQYF. Here the CDR3 DNA reads TGTGCCAGCAGTTATTTGACAGCGCTCTCCTACGAGCAGTACTTC.